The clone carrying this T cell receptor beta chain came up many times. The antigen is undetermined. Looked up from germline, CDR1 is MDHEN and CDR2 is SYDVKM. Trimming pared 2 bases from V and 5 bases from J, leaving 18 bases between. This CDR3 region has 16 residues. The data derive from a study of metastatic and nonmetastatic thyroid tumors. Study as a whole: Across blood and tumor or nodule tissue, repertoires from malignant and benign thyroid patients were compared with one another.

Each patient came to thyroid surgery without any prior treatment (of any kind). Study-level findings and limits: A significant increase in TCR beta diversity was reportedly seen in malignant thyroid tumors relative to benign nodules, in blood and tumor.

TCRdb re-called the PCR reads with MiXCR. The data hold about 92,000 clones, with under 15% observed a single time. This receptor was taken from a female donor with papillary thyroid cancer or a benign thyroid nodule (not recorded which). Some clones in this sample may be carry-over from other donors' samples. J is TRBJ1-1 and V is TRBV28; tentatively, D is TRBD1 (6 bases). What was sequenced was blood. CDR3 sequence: CASSLPGAQVRTEAFF. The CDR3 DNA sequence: TGTGCCAGCAGTTTACCGGGGGCGCAAGTAAGGACTGAAGCTTTCTTT.